One sample yielded the 14 T cell receptor beta chains listed below, sequenced in a study of T cells after yellow fever vaccination. One entry per CDR3 protein results from TCRdb running MiXCR on the 5' RACE reads. The data contain 400,000 or so distinct CDR3 sequences, about 6.2% of them singletons. The material was PBMCs, obtained 5 days after the yellow fever booster vaccination. These receptors originate from a man aged 25-45 years who received the YFV17D yellow fever vaccine.

The J gene is TRBJ2-7, the V gene TRBV5-1; D is uncertain. Trimming removed 0 bases from V and 2 bases from J, with 12 bases in between. The V gene's germline CDR1 is SGHRS and CDR2 YFSETQ. This CDR3 comprises 15 residues. The CDR3 reads CASSLAAQSTYEQYF. In DNA form, the CDR3 reads TGCGCCAGCAGCTTGGCCGCCCAGAGCACCTACGAGCAGTACTTC.

The genes are TRBV12-3 or TRBV12-4 and TRBJ2-1; 9 bases map to TRBD2. With V trimmed by 6 bases and J by 4 bases, 7 bases remained unmatched. This CDR3 spans 15 amino acids. CDR3 in DNA: TGTGCCAGCAGACAGTCTCTAGCGGGATACAATGAGCAGTTCTTC. Its protein product is CASRQSLAGYNEQFF.

A remark on this clonotype: A much larger clone is a single base away; this may be a read error. This chain links TRBV29-1 with TRBJ2-7, with TRBD1 as a possible D gene (6 bases). CDR1 and CDR2 from the germline V gene are SQVTM and ANQGSEA. The CDR3 is made up of 13 amino acids. V gave up 6 bases and J gave up 4 bases, with 16 bases separating them. CDR3 amino acids: CSVVTGSSYEQYF. The CDR3, as DNA: TGCAGCGTCGTGACAGGTAGTTCGTACGAGCAGTACTTC.

This clonotype was counted at least ten times. This chain joins TRBV6-1 and TRBJ2-1, with 7 bases fitting TRBD1. Looked up from germline, CDR1 is MNHNS and CDR2 is SASEGT. This CDR3 has 13 amino acids. Trimming at V came to 4 bases and at J to 7 bases, leaving 4 bases not matched to a gene. For the CDR3, the DNA is TGTGCCAGCAGTGGCCAGGGGGTGAATGAGCAGTTCTTC. This sequence encodes CASSGQGVNEQFF.

Many counts were recorded for this clonotype. The chain has TRBV4-3 and TRBJ1-3; D ambiguous. The germline V gene has CDR1 LGHNA and CDR2 YSLEER. V was trimmed by 0 bases and J by 7 bases, leaving 10 bases between them. The CDR3 sequence is 14 residues long. CDR3 sequence: CASSQDTDPNTIYF. In DNA form, the CDR3 reads TGCGCCAGCAGCCAAGACACCGATCCGAACACCATATATTTT.

This clonotype was seen a handful of times. This chain joins TRBV23-1 and TRBJ2-7; the D is unclear. TRBV23-1 is labeled an ORF, and its function is uncertain. This CDR3 has 14 residues. V was shortened by 4 bases and J by 0 bases, with 10 bases between the two germline ends. CDR3 sequence: CASSLVDGSYEQYF. Here the CDR3 DNA reads TGCGCCAGCAGTCTGGTGGACGGCTCCTACGAGCAGTACTTC.

The rearrangement links TRBV20-1 to TRBJ2-1, with 14 nucleotides matching TRBD2. Trimming took 0 bases from V and 5 from J; bases not matched to a gene: 9. From germline, CDR1 is DFQATT and CDR2 SNEGSKA (reference sequence). This CDR3 is 18 amino acids long. This CDR3 reads CSARDGGTSGRGNNEQFF. CDR3 bases: TGCAGTGCTAGAGATGGGGGGACTAGCGGGAGAGGGAACAATGAGCAGTTCTTC.

In its sample, this clonotype was seen a few times. The chain is built from TRBV27 and TRBJ2-7, with TRBD1 identical over 8 bases. This CDR3 has 16 amino acids. Losses at the gene ends were 4 bases for V and 3 bases for J; bases not matched to a gene: 11. The germline V gene has CDR1 MNHEY and CDR2 SMNVEV (reference sequence). The CDR3 reads CASSSSGDRPYYEQYF. CDR3 DNA sequence: TGTGCCAGCAGTTCTTCAGGGGACAGGCCTTACTACGAGCAGTACTTC.

This clonotype was seen ten or more times. The chain carries TRBV7-2 and TRBJ1-2; 7 bases are a match to TRBD1. The ends lost 5 bases at V and 4 bases at J; junction bases unmatched: 7. CDR1 SGHTA and CDR2 FQGNSA come from the germline V gene. This CDR3 is 14 amino acids long. CDR3: CASSIGTDGYGYTF. In DNA, the CDR3 is TGTGCCAGCAGCATCGGGACAGACGGCTATGGCTACACCTTC. Drawing the rest from reference TRBV7-2 and TRBJ1-2, the complete variable domain is GAGVSQSPSNKVTEKGKDVELRCDPISGHTALYWYRQSLGQGLEFLIYFQGNSAPDKSGLPSDRFSAERTGGSVSTLTIQRTQQEDSAVYLCASSIGTDGYGYTFGSGTRLTVV.

In its sample, this clonotype was seen a few times. V and J are TRBV14 and TRBJ2-1, with D uncertain. V lost 2 bases, J lost 6 bases, and 5 bases lay in between. The V gene's germline CDR1 is SGHDN and CDR2 FVKESK. CDR3 length: 12 amino acids. In DNA, the CDR3 is TGTGCCAGCAGCCAATTCGGCAATGAGCAGTTCTTC. Encoded protein: CASSQFGNEQFF.

Many counts were recorded for this clonotype. J is TRBJ1-3 and V is TRBV21-1; the DNA was not used to check the table's D call, TRBD1. TRBV21-1 is a listed pseudogene. The CDR3 has 15 residues. CDR3 sequence (DNA): TGTGCCAGCAGAAAGAAAGGGACGGCTGGAAACACCATATATTTT. The encoded protein is CASRKKGTAGNTIYF.

The CDR3 DNA sequence: TGTGCCAGCAAGGCGATAACCTACGAGCAGTACTTC. Amino acids: CASKAITYEQYF. The V call is TRBV6-5, the J call TRBJ2-7; no reliable D call. The V end lost 7 bases, the J end lost 2 bases, and 9 bases lay between the germline ends. This CDR3 comprises 12 residues. CDR1 is MNHEY, CDR2 SVGAGI, per germline.

V and J are TRBV7-2 and TRBJ2-1, with TRBD1 as a possible D gene (6 bases). There are 13 residues in the CDR3. Trimming stripped 1 base from V and 8 bases from J, with 9 bases between. CDR1 and CDR2 (germline): SGHTA, FQGNSA. The DNA of the CDR3 is TGTGCCAGCAGCTTAGTTTACAGGGATGAGCAGTTCTTC. This translates into CASSLVYRDEQFF. Full variable domain (rest looked up from reference TRBV7-2 and TRBJ2-1): GAGVSQSPSNKVTEKGKDVELRCDPISGHTALYWYRQSLGQGLEFLIYFQGNSAPDKSGLPSDRFSAERTGGSVSTLTIQRTQQEDSAVYLCASSLVYRDEQFFGPGTRLTVL.

The gene calls are TRBV29-1 and TRBJ2-3, with D perhaps being TRBD1 or TRBD2 (7 bases each). In germline, CDR1 is SQVTM, CDR2 ANQGSEA. V lost 6 bases to trimming and J lost 3 bases, with 16 bases between them. The CDR3 contains 14 residues. The DNA of the CDR3 is TGCAGCGTGGACAGGAGGGAGGGGACAGATACGCAGTATTTT. It translates to CSVDRREGTDTQYF.